The 4 T cell receptor beta chains below were found in one sample sequenced in a study of T cells in Graves' hyperthyroidism and ophthalmopathy. RNA transcripts yielded amplified TCR beta CDR3 regions. HTBI primers were employed in a first-round RT-PCR of the TCR CDR3. From the multiplex PCR reads, TCRdb called clonotypes with MiXCR, one entry per CDR3 protein. The sample has about 660,000 distinct CDR3 sequences; roughly 45% are singletons. Sequenced material: peripheral blood or thyroid tissue (not recorded which). The receptors originated from an adult man with Graves' disease, either hyperthyroidism or ophthalmopathy (not recorded which).

This clonotype was picked up many times. The chain uses TRBV7-9 and TRBJ1-2; D might be TRBD1 (5 bases). Trimming removed 5 bases at V and 1 base at J, with 14 bases between. The V gene's germline CDR1 is SEHNR and CDR2 FQNEAQ (reference sequence). The CDR3 length is 15 residues. Written as DNA, the CDR3 is TGTGCCAGCAGCAGGTTGCAGGGCGGTAACTATGGCTACACCTTC. Protein product: CASSRLQGGNYGYTF. The whole variable domain, remainder taken from reference TRBV7-9 and TRBJ1-2, is DTGVSQNPRHKITKRGQNVTFRCDPISEHNRLYWYRQTLGQGPEFLTYFQNEAQLEKSRLLSDRFSAERPKGSFSTLEIQRTEQGDSAMYLCASSRLQGGNYGYTFGSGTRLTVV.

The rearrangement joins TRBV27 to TRBJ2-2; TRBD2 might be the D (6 bases). V was cut by 8 bases and J by 5 bases, with 15 bases left in between. CDR1 MNHEY and CDR2 SMNVEV come from the germline V gene (reference sequence). This CDR3 is built from 14 residues. CDR3 loop: CASGMGRDTGELFF. The CDR3 DNA sequence: TGTGCCAGCGGGATGGGGCGGGATACCGGGGAGCTGTTTTTT.

On this clonotype itself: At one end the junction does not follow the germline gene, possibly because of a read error. The chain carries TRBV10-1 and TRBJ1-1; possible D gene TRBD1, 5 bases. Germline CDR1 reads WNHNN; CDR2 reads SYGVQD (reference sequence). The CDR3 extends over 13 amino acids. The CDR3 DNA sequence: TGCGTCAGCAGTGAACCAGGGACGATAGAAGCTTTCTTT. It specifies CVSSEPGTIEAFF.

CDR3 amino acids: CASSENGGRTEAFF. The CDR3 DNA is TGTGCCAGCAGTGAAAATGGGGGAAGAACTGAAGCTTTCTTT. The V call is TRBV2, the J call TRBJ1-1; D may be TRBD1 (5 bases). The CDR3 spans 14 residues. Between the trimmed V and J ends, which lost 2 bases and 5 bases, there was a span of 12 bases. Germline lookup yields CDR1 SNHLY and CDR2 FYNNEI.